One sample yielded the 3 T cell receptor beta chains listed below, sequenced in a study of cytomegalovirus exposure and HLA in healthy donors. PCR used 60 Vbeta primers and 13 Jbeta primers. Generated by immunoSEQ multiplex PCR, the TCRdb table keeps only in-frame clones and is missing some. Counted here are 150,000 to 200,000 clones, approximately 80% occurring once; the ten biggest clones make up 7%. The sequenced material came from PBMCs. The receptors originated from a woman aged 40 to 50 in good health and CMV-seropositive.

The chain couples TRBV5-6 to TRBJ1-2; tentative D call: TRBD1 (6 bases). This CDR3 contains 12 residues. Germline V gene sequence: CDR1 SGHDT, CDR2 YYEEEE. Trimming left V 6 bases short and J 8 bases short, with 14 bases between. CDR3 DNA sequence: TGTGCCAGCAACCTACAGGGAAGCGGCTACACCTTC. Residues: CASNLQGSGYTF.

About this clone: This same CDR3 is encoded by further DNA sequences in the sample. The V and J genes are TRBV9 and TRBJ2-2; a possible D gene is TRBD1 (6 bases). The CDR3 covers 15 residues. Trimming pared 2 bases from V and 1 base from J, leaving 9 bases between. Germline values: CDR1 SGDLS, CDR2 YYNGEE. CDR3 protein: CASSVTGENTGELFF. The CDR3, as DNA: TGTGCCAGCAGCGTGACAGGAGAGAACACCGGGGAGCTGTTTTTT.

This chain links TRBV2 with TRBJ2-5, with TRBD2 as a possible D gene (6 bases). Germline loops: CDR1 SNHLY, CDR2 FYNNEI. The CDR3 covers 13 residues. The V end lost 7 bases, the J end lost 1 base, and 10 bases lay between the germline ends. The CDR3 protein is CASTRDFQETQYF. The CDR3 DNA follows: TGTGCCAGCACCAGGGACTTCCAAGAGACCCAGTACTTC.